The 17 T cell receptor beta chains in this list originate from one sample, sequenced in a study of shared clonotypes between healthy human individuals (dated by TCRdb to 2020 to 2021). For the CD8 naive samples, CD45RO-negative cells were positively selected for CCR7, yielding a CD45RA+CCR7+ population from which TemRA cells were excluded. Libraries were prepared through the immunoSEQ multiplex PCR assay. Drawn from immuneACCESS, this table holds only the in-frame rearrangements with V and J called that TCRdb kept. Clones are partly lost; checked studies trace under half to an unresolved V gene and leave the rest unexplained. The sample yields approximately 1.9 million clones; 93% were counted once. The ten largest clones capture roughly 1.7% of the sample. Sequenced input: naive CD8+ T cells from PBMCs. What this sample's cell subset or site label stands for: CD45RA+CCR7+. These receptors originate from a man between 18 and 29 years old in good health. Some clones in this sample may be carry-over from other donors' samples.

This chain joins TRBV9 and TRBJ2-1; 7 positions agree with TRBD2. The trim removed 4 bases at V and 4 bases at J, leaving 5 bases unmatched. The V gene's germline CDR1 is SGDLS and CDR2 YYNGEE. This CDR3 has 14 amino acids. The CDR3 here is CASSPSGDYNEQFF. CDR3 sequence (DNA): TGTGCCAGCAGCCCCAGCGGGGATTACAATGAGCAGTTCTTC.

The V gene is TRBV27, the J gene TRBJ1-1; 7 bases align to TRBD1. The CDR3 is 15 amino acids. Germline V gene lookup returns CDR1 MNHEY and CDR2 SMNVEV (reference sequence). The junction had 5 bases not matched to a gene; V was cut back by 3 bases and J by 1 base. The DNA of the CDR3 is TGTGCCAGCAGTTTTACAGGGGAGGCGAACACTGAAGCTTTCTTT. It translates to CASSFTGEANTEAFF.

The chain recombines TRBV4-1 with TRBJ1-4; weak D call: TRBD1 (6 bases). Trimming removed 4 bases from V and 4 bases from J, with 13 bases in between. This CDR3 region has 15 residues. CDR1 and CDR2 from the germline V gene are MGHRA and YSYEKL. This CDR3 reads CASSPRWDNNEKLFF. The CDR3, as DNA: TGCGCCAGCAGCCCAAGATGGGACAATAATGAAAAACTGTTTTTT.

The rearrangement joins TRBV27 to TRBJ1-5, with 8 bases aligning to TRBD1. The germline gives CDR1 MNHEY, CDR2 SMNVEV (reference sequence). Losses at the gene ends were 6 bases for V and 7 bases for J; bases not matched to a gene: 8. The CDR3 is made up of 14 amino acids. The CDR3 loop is CASSIGQGRQPQHF. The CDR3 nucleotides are TGTGCCAGCAGCATCGGACAGGGCAGGCAGCCCCAGCATTTT.

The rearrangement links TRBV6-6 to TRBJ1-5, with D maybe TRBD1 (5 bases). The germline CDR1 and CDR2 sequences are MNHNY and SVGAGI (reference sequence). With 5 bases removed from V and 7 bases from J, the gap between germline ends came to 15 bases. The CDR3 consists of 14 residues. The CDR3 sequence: CASSTPGDGQPQHF. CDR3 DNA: TGTGCCAGCAGTACCCCGGGGGACGGCCAGCCCCAGCATTTT.

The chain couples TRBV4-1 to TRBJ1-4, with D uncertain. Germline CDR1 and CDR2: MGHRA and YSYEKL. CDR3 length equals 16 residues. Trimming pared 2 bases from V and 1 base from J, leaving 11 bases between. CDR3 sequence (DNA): TGCGCCAGCAGCCAACACCGTTCGAGAACTAATGAAAAACTGTTTTTT. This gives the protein CASSQHRSRTNEKLFF.

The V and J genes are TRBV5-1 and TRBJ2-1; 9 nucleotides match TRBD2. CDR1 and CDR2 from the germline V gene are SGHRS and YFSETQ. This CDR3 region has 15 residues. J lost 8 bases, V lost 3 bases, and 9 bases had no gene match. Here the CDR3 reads CASSSREGGVDEQFF. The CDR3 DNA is TGCGCCAGCAGCTCGCGGGAGGGCGGGGTCGATGAGCAGTTCTTC.

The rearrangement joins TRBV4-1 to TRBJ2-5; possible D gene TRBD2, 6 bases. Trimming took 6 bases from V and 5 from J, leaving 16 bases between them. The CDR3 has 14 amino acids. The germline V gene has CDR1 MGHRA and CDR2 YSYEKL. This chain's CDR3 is CASSQLSGAETQYF. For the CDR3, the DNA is TGCGCCAGCAGTCAATTATCGGGAGCGGAGACCCAGTACTTC.

The CDR3 here is CASSVEGGYYNEQFF. In DNA, the CDR3 is TGTGCCAGCAGCGTAGAGGGCGGGTATTACAATGAGCAGTTCTTC. The chain uses TRBV7-2 and TRBJ2-1; a weak D match, TRBD2 (5 bases). The CDR3 contains 15 residues. Germline assignment: CDR1 SGHTA and CDR2 FQGNSA. The V and J ends lost 5 bases and 4 bases respectively, with 15 bases between them.

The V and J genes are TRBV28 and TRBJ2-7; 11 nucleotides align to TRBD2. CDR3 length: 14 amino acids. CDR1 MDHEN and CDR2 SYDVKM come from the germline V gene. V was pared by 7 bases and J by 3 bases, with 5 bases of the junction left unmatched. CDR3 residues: CASTILAGDYEQYF. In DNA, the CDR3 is TGTGCCAGCACGATACTAGCGGGAGACTACGAGCAGTACTTC.

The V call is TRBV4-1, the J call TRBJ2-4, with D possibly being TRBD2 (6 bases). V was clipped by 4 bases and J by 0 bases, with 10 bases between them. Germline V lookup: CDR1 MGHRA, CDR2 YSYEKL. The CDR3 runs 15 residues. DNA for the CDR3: TGCGCCAGCAGCCCCGGGACTCAAGCCAAAAACATTCAGTACTTC. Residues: CASSPGTQAKNIQYF.

The CDR3 DNA reads TGCGCCAGCAGCCAAGATATATCTAACTATGGCTACACCTTC. It encodes CASSQDISNYGYTF. This chain joins TRBV4-1 and TRBJ1-2; no reliable D call. V gave up 0 bases and J gave up 0 bases, with 5 bases separating them. Germline V gene sequence: CDR1 MGHRA, CDR2 YSYEKL. CDR3 length: 14 amino acids.

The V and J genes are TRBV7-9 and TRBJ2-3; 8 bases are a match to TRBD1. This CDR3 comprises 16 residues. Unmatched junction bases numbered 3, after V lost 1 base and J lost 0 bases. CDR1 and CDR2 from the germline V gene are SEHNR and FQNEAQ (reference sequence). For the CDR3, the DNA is TGTGCCAGCAGCTTAGACACAGGGGGTAGCACAGATACGCAGTATTTT. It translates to CASSLDTGGSTDTQYF.

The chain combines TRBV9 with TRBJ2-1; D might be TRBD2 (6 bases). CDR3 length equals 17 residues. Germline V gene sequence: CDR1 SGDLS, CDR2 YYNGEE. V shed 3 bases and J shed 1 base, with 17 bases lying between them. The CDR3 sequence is CASSATQRGLSYNEQFF. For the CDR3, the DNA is TGTGCCAGCAGCGCTACCCAACGAGGACTATCCTACAATGAGCAGTTCTTC.

CDR3 sequence reads: CASSLFAAGNTIYF. The CDR3 region has the DNA TGTGCCAGCAGCTTATTTGCAGCTGGAAACACCATATATTTT. V and J are TRBV11-2 and TRBJ1-3, with D hard to call. The CDR3 length is 14 residues. Trimming pared 2 bases from V and 2 bases from J, leaving 7 bases between. Germline V CDR1 and CDR2: SGHAT, FQNNGV.

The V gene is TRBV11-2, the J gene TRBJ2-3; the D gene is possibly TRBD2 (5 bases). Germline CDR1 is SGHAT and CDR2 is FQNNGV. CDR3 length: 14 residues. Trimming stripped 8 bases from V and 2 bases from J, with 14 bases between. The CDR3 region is CASQLLEDTDTQYF. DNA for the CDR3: TGTGCCAGCCAGCTTCTGGAGGACACAGATACGCAGTATTTT.

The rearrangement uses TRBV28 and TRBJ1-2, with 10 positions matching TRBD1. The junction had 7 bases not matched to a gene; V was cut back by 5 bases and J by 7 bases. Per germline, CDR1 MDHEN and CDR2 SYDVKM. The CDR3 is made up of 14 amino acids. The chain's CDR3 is CASSPPGQGLGYTF. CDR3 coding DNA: TGTGCCAGCAGTCCCCCGGGACAGGGGCTTGGCTACACCTTC.